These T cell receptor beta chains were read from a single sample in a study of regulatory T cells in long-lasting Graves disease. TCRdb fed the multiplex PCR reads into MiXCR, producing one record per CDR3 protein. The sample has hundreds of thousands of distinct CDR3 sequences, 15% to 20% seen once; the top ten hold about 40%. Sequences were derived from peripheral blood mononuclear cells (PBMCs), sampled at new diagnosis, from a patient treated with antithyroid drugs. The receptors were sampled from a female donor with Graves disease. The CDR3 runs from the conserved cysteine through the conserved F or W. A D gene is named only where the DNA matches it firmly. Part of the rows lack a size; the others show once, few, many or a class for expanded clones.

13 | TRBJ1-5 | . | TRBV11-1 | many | CASSFTSNQPQHF | TGTGCCAGCAGCTTTACTAGCAATCAGCCCCAGCATTTT
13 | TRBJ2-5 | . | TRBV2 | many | CASSEQGLETQYF | TGTGCCAGCAGCGAACAGGGTTTGGAGACCCAGTACTTC
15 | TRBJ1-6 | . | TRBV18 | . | CASSPDSPLRSPLHF | TGTGCCAGCTCACCAGACAGTCCCTTGAGGTCACCCCTCCACTTT
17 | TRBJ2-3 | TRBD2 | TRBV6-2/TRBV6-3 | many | CASSARLAALFTDTQYF | TGTGCCAGCAGTGCCCGACTAGCGGCACTGTTCACAGATACGCAGTATTTT
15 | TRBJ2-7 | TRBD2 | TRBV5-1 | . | CASSFTGGGAYEQYF | TGCGCCAGCAGCTTTACGGGAGGTGGCGCCTACGAGCAGTACTTC
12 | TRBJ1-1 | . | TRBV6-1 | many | CASSGRVPEAFF | TGTGCCAGCAGTGGCAGGGTCCCTGAAGCTTTCTTT
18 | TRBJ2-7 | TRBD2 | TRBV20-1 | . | CSAHPPGLAGGSSYEQYF | TGCAGTGCACACCCACCGGGACTAGCGGGAGGAAGCTCCTACGAGCAGTACTTC
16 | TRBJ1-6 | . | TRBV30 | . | CAWSARHGGAISPLHF | TGTGCCTGGAGTGCACGGCACGGTGGGGCGATTTCACCCCTCCACTTT
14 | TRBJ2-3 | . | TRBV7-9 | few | CASQVRFFTDTQYF | TGTGCCAGCCAAGTTAGGTTCTTCACAGATACGCAGTATTTT
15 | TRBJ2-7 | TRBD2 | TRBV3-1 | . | CASSQGLADSSEQYF | TGTGCCAGCAGCCAGGGACTAGCGGACTCCTCCGAGCAGTACTTC
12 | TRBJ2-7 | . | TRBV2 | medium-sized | CASSEQIYEQYF | TGTGCCAGCAGTGAACAGATCTACGAGCAGTACTTC
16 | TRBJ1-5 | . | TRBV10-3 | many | CAISESVVTKNQPQHF | TGTGCCATCAGTGAGTCGGTAGTAACCAAGAATCAGCCCCAGCATTTT
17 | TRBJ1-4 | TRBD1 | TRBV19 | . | CASSIWTGGVTNEKLFF | TGTGCCAGTAGTATTTGGACAGGGGGCGTAACTAATGAAAAACTGTTTTTT
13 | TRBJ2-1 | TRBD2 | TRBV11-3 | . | CASSPTSGSQQFF | TGTGCCAGCAGCCCGACTAGCGGGAGCCAGCAGTTCTTC
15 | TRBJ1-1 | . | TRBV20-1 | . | CSARGGWGGYTEAFF | TGCAGTGCTAGAGGGGGGTGGGGCGGGTACACTGAAGCTTTCTTT
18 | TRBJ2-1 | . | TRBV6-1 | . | CASCGNNQPRSSYNEQFF | TGTGCCAGCTGCGGGAATAACCAACCACGGAGCTCCTACAATGAGCAGTTCTTC
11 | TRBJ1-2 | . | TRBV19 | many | CAATGGYGYTF | TGTGCCGCAACGGGTGGCTATGGCTACACCTTC
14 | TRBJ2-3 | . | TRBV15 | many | CATSRESGTDTQYF | TGTGCCACCAGCAGAGAGAGTGGCACAGATACGCAGTATTTT
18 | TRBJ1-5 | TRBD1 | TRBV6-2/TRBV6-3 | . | CASSYPGQGKGSNQPQHF | TGTGCCAGCAGTTACCCGGGACAGGGAAAGGGGAGCAATCAGCCCCAGCATTTT
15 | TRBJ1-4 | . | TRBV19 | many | CASSPDVVRQEKLFF | TGTGCCAGTAGTCCCGATGTTGTCAGACAAGAAAAACTGTTTTTT
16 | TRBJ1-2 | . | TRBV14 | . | CASSQAALTGAGGYTF | TGTGCCAGCAGCCAAGCCGCATTAACGGGGGCCGGAGGCTACACCTTC
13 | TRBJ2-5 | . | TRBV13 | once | CASSPGATEIQYF | TGTGCCAGCAGCCCTGGGGCAACGGAGATCCAGTACTTC
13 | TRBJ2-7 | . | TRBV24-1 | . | CATRGHRSYEQYF | TGTGCCACCAGGGGACACCGCTCCTACGAGCAGTACTTC
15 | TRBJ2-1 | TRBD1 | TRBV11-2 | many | CASSLTGSGNNEQFF | TGTGCCAGCAGCTTGACAGGGAGTGGGAACAATGAGCAGTTCTTC
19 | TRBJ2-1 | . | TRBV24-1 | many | CATSEWTTSSRNSYNEQFF | TGTGCCACCAGTGAGTGGACTACCTCGAGTCGGAACTCCTACAATGAGCAGTTCTTC
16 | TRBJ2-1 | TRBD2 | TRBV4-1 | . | CASSQRGLAGGHEQFF | TGCGCCAGCAGCCAGAGGGGACTAGCGGGAGGCCATGAGCAGTTCTTC
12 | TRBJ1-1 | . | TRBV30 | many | CAWRGMNTEAFF | TGTGCCTGGAGGGGCATGAACACTGAAGCTTTCTTT
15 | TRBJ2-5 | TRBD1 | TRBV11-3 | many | CASSAGTGGQETQYF | TGTGCCAGCAGCGCCGGGACAGGGGGTCAAGAGACCCAGTACTTC
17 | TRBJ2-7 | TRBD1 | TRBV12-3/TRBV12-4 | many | CASSFFLRTGKKGEQYF | TGTGCCAGCAGTTTCTTTCTCAGGACAGGGAAAAAAGGCGAGCAGTACTTC
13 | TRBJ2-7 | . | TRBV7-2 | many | CASSWDTTYEQYF | TGTGCCAGCAGTTGGGACACAACCTACGAGCAGTACTTC
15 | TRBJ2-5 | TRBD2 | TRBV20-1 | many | CSAERLAGGLETQYF | TGCAGTGCGGAAAGACTAGCGGGAGGGCTAGAGACCCAGTACTTC
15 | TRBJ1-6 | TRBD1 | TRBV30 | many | CAWRGTVGYNSPLHF | TGTGCCTGGAGAGGGACAGTCGGATATAATTCACCCCTCCACTTT